By proportion, the clone carrying this T cell receptor beta chain is medium-sized. Other nucleotide sequences in the sample specify the same CDR3. This entry belongs to a study of T cell changes during pregnancy in multiple sclerosis. CDR3 length: 12 amino acids. The germline CDR1 and CDR2 sequences are SGHAT and FQNNGV. Trimming removed 5 bases from V and 2 bases from J, with 3 bases in between. The table came from immunoSEQ multiplex PCR; TCRdb's copy has only in-frame clones and leaves some out. The sample holds thousands of clones, about 80% seen once. The sample in question was CD8+ T cells from peripheral blood mononuclear cells, obtained in the second trimester of pregnancy. The rearrangement links TRBV11-2 to TRBJ2-2; D not certain. This TCR was recovered from a female donor in good health, enrolled as a control in a pregnancy study. CDR3 DNA sequence: TGTGCCAGCAGCCATAACACCGGGGAGCTGTTTTTT. It yields the protein CASSHNTGELFF. The variable domain in full, completed from reference TRBV11-2 and TRBJ2-2, reads EAGVAQSPRYKIIEKRQSVAFWCNPISGHATLYWYQQILGQGPKLLIQFQNNGVVDDSQLPKDRFSAERLKGVDSTLKIQPAKLEDSAVYLCASSHNTGELFFGEGSRLTVL.